This entry is about one T cell receptor (beta chain). Both iRepertoire HTBI primers and Arm-PCR of CDR3 regions were used to build the TCR beta libraries. TCRdb analysed the multiplex PCR reads with MiXCR anew, one entry per CDR3 protein. The sample yields hundreds of thousands of distinct CDR3 sequences, 20% to 25% seen once. This CDR3 has 14 amino acids. Per the germline V gene, CDR1 is DFQATT and CDR2 is SNEGSKA (reference sequence). The junction had 11 bases not matched to a gene; V was cut back by 5 bases and J by 4 bases. This record comes from a study of regulatory T cells in long-lasting Graves disease. Time point noted: persistent/refractory GD, antithyroid drugs over 5 years with positive TRAb. PBMC-extracted RNA yielded the TCR library.

The sequence was collected from a female donor with Graves disease. The J gene is TRBJ2-7, the V gene TRBV20-1; 7 nucleotides match TRBD1. Sequences were derived from peripheral blood mononuclear cells (PBMCs), sampled when the disease was refractory, from a patient treated with antithyroid drugs. The CDR3 sequence: CSAVRQGMEYEQYF. CDR3 DNA sequence: TGCAGTGCTGTCCGACAGGGAATGGAGTACGAGCAGTACTTC.